What follows are 13 T cell receptor beta chains derived from one specimen sequenced in a study of blood T cell repertoires in COVID-19. Sequencing was performed with immunoSEQ multiplex PCR; in TCRdb, only in-frame clones are kept and a portion is missing. The table lists approximately 200,000 clones, nearly 90% of them singletons. Sequenced sample: PBMCs or T cells enriched from blood (not recorded which). All receptors come from a man under 40 who had recovered from COVID-19.

The chain carries TRBV5-8 and TRBJ1-2; D possibly corresponds to TRBD1 (5 bases). Germline lookup yields CDR1 SGHTS and CDR2 YDEGEE. The CDR3 extends over 12 amino acids. The V gene lost 0 bases and the J gene lost 14 bases, with 14 bases spanning the gap. CDR3 nucleotides: TGTGCCAGCAGCTTGGGGAGTACACAGGTTACCTTC. It yields the protein CASSLGSTQVTF.

This chain connects TRBV2 to TRBJ2-1; 7 bases align to TRBD2. The CDR3 consists of 14 residues. CDR1 is SNHLY and CDR2 is FYNNEI in the germline V gene. Unmatched junction bases numbered 8, after V lost 9 bases and J lost 3 bases. CDR3 coding DNA: TGTGCCAGTACGCGGGAGAGTCTCTACAATGAGCAGTTCTTC. Its translation: CASTRESLYNEQFF.

The chain has TRBV4-3 and TRBJ1-1, with D maybe TRBD1 (6 bases). CDR1 and CDR2 (germline): LGHNA, YSLEER. V lost 3 bases, J lost 5 bases, and 22 bases lay in between. The CDR3 runs to 17 residues. The CDR3: CASSQGTNHRVPTEAFF. DNA of the CDR3: TGCGCCAGCAGCCAGGGGACTAACCACAGGGTGCCAACTGAAGCTTTCTTT.

This clone was seen once. This sequence joins TRBV9 and TRBJ1-2; 8 bases are a match to TRBD1. V shed 3 bases, J shed 7 bases, and the junction held 11 bases outside the gene matches. Germline assignment: CDR1 SGDLS and CDR2 YYNGEE. CDR3 size: 15 residues. CDR3 DNA sequence: TGTGCCAGCAGCGAGGTCGCAGGGGGCTATCGTGGCTACACCTTC. Its translation is CASSEVAGGYRGYTF.

The gene calls are TRBV19 and TRBJ1-1; 7 bases line up with TRBD1. With V trimmed by 6 bases and J by 0 bases, 4 bases remained unmatched. The CDR3 has 14 amino acids. Germline-derived CDR1 and CDR2 are LNHDA and SQIVND (reference sequence). The CDR3 here is CASRKGQLNTEAFF. For the CDR3, the DNA is TGTGCCAGTAGGAAGGGACAGCTGAACACTGAAGCTTTCTTT. Variable domain in full (rest from reference TRBV19 and TRBJ1-1): DGGITQSPKYLFRKEGQNVTLSCEQNLNHDAMYWYRQDPGQGLRLIYYSQIVNDFQKGDIAEGYSVSREKKESFPLTVTSAQKNPTAFYLCASRKGQLNTEAFFGQGTRLTVV.

The chain employs TRBV19 and TRBJ1-5; D is ambiguous. The CDR3 spans 15 residues. Germline lookup yields CDR1 LNHDA and CDR2 SQIVND (reference sequence). The ends were cut back, 5 bases at V and 4 bases at J, with 15 bases in the middle. DNA of the CDR3: TGTGCCAGTAGTTCGGGAAGACTAAGAAATCAGCCCCAGCATTTT. Translation gives CASSSGRLRNQPQHF. Variable domain in full (rest from reference TRBV19 and TRBJ1-5): DGGITQSPKYLFRKEGQNVTLSCEQNLNHDAMYWYRQDPGQGLRLIYYSQIVNDFQKGDIAEGYSVSREKKESFPLTVTSAQKNPTAFYLCASSSGRLRNQPQHFGDGTRLSIL.

This chain joins TRBV19 and TRBJ2-2; perhaps TRBD2 as D (6 bases). In germline, CDR1 is LNHDA, CDR2 SQIVND (reference sequence). Trimming removed 6 bases at V and 4 bases at J, with 15 bases between. CDR3 length: 15 amino acids. This CDR3 reads CASSLREAGTGELFF. CDR3 bases: TGTGCCAGTAGCCTCAGGGAAGCGGGCACCGGGGAGCTGTTTTTT.

This clone appeared a few times. The J gene is TRBJ2-7, the V gene TRBV19; maybe TRBD2 (6 bases). This CDR3 has 13 residues. Germline V gives CDR1 LNHDA, CDR2 SQIVND (reference sequence). V was shortened by 4 bases and J by 6 bases, with 13 bases between the two germline ends. CDR3 nucleotides: TGTGCCAGTAGTAACGCAGCTAGCGTCGAGCAGTACTTC. It codes for CASSNAASVEQYF.

The CDR3 DNA reads as TGTGCCAGCAGCCCCACTACAGCGGGAGCTGTGGGGCTTTACAATGAGCAGTTCTTC. It is translated as CASSPTTAGAVGLYNEQFF. The V gene is TRBV11-3, the J gene TRBJ2-1; 8 positions match TRBD2. Germline V CDR1 and CDR2: SGHNT, YENEEA. The CDR3 is 19 amino acids. V shed 5 bases and J 4 bases; nucleotides not matched to a gene: 19.

The V gene is TRBV4-2, the J gene TRBJ2-1, with D maybe TRBD2 (6 bases). The CDR3 has 12 amino acids. Germline CDR1 reads LGHNA; CDR2 reads YNFKEQ. Trimming left V 3 bases short and J 9 bases short, with 9 bases between. DNA for the CDR3: TGTGCCAGCAGCCACGGAGGGATTGAGCAGTTCTTC. As protein: CASSHGGIEQFF.

The CDR3 region has the DNA TGCGCCAGCAGCATGGCCCTGGGGGGGCCCCACTACAATGAGCAGTTCTTC. Its protein product is CASSMALGGPHYNEQFF. The chain carries TRBV5-1 and TRBJ2-1, with D possibly being TRBD2 (7 bases). V was trimmed by 4 bases and J by 3 bases, leaving 20 bases between them. CDR3 size: 17 residues. Germline CDR1 SGHRS, CDR2 YFSETQ.

The rearrangement links TRBV5-4 to TRBJ1-1; TRBD1 might be the D (5 bases). CDR3 size: 17 residues. Germline V gives CDR1 SGHNT, CDR2 YYREEE (reference sequence). The CDR3 DNA reads TGTGCAAGCCGGCCAGCAGCCGGGGGGACGGTGAACACTGAAGCTTTCTTT. It is translated as CASRPAAGGTVNTEAFF.

For the CDR3, the DNA is TGCAGTGCTTTGGAGAGGCAGACCCAGTACTTC. The encoded protein is CSALERQTQYF. The chain is built from TRBV20-1 and TRBJ2-5; D is unresolved. CDR1 and CDR2 from the germline V gene are DFQATT and SNEGSKA (reference sequence). The germline V and J ends were trimmed by 5 bases and 6 bases, with 10 bases remaining between them. This CDR3 is 11 amino acids long.